One sample yielded the 27 T cell receptor beta chains listed below, sequenced in a study of Ad26.COV2.S vaccination and SARS-CoV-2 variants. Assay: immunoSEQ multiplex PCR; the TCRdb copy retains only in-frame clones and omits some. The repertoire has roughly 240,000 clones, roughly 90% of them found once; the top ten carry about 10%. Indicated treatment: 15 to 20 received Ad26.COV2.S at low or high dose, single or two shots; about 5 received placebo; per-sample allocation not given. Samples analyzed were those drawn on day 63 after the first vaccine or placebo injection. The specimen was peripheral blood, collected in a trial of Ad26.COV2.S vaccine versus placebo. The receptors shown here come from a person aged 18-65 years who received the Ad26.COV2.S COVID-19 vaccine or a placebo.

This chain uses TRBV6-5 with TRBJ2-7; no definite D call. The CDR3 sequence is 14 residues long. V was clipped by 7 bases and J by 5 bases, with 18 bases between them. Germline CDR1 reads MNHEY; CDR2 reads SVGAGI. CDR3 coding DNA: TGTGCCAGCACCCTCACCAACTTTAAGAACGAGCAGTACTTC. As protein: CASTLTNFKNEQYF.

V usage is TRBV7-3 and J usage is TRBJ2-2; 10 bases fit TRBD1. The CDR3 extends over 16 amino acids. J lost 1 base, V lost 5 bases, and 4 bases had no gene match. The germline gives CDR1 SGHTA, CDR2 FQGTGA. DNA of the CDR3: TGTGCCAGCAGCCACCGGACAGGGGGGAACACCGGGGAGCTGTTTTTT. Encoded protein: CASSHRTGGNTGELFF.

The chain links TRBV5-1 to TRBJ2-6; possible D gene TRBD1, 6 bases. Germline V gene data show CDR1 as SGHRS and CDR2 as YFSETQ. V lost 4 bases and J 0 bases, leaving 11 bases between the germline ends. The CDR3 is made up of 16 amino acids. CDR3 residues: CASSRGQPSGANVLTF. The DNA of the CDR3 is TGCGCCAGCAGCCGTGGACAGCCCTCTGGGGCCAACGTCCTGACTTTC.

The sample holds one count of this clone. The chain uses TRBV11-3 and TRBJ2-2; no reliable D call. The length of the CDR3 is 14 residues. Between the trimmed V and J ends, which lost 0 bases and 7 bases, there was a span of 9 bases. Germline CDR1 SGHNT, CDR2 YENEEA. CDR3 protein: CASSLDPVRGELFF. CDR3 DNA sequence: TGTGCCAGCAGCTTAGATCCGGTCCGCGGGGAGCTGTTTTTT.

The chain has TRBV9 and TRBJ2-3; 7 bases are shared with TRBD2. The CDR3 sequence is 15 residues long. The ends lost 4 bases at V and 3 bases at J; junction bases unmatched: 8. Germline values: CDR1 SGDLS, CDR2 YYNGEE. As DNA, the CDR3 is TGTGCCAGCAGCCCATGGGCTAGCGGTACAGATACGCAGTATTTT. It is translated as CASSPWASGTDTQYF. The variable domain in full, with the rest retrieved from reference TRBV9 and TRBJ2-3, is DSGVTQTPKHLITATGQRVTLRCSPRSGDLSVYWYQQSLDQGLQFLIQYYNGEERAKGNILERFSAQQFPDLHSELNLSSLELGDSALYFCASSPWASGTDTQYFGPGTRLTVL.

V usage is TRBV27 and J usage is TRBJ2-1; 11 nucleotides agree with TRBD2. CDR1 is MNHEY and CDR2 is SMNVEV in the germline V gene (reference sequence). The CDR3 covers 15 residues. V lost 6 bases, J lost 4 bases, and 5 bases stayed unmatched. The DNA of the CDR3 is TGTGCCAGCAGAGCCGGGACTAGCGGTTACAATGAGCAGTTCTTC. It translates to CASRAGTSGYNEQFF.

The V call is TRBV7-8, the J call TRBJ1-1; D gene ambiguous. Trimming stripped 5 bases from V and 1 base from J, with 11 bases between. This CDR3 has 14 amino acids. The germline gives CDR1 SGHVS, CDR2 FQNEAQ. The CDR3 spells CASSPLAGNTEAFF. The CDR3 nucleotides are TGTGCCAGCAGCCCCTTGGCAGGGAACACTGAAGCTTTCTTT.

V usage is TRBV28 and J usage is TRBJ2-7; possibly TRBD1 for D (5 bases). The germline V gene encodes CDR1 MDHEN and CDR2 SYDVKM. Trimming left V 8 bases short and J 2 bases short, with 22 bases between. The CDR3 is 16 residues long. The CDR3 DNA reads TGTGCCAGCCCCCGCCCCATAGTTGGGGCGACCTACGAGCAGTACTTC. Translation: CASPRPIVGATYEQYF.

The gene calls are TRBV10-3 and TRBJ2-3, with 8 bases lining up with TRBD2. The germline gives CDR1 ENHRY, CDR2 SYGVKD. Losses at the gene ends were 3 bases for V and 0 bases for J; bases not matched to a gene: 8. This CDR3 contains 17 residues. The CDR3 is CAISEEREGISTDTQYF. The CDR3 DNA sequence: TGTGCCATCAGTGAAGAACGGGAGGGCATTAGCACAGATACGCAGTATTTT.

This clone was seen a few times. The chain uses TRBV3-1 (or the pseudogene TRBV3-2) and TRBJ1-1, with 8 positions matching TRBD1. Germline values: CDR1 LGHDT, CDR2 YNNKEL (reference sequence). V gave up 4 bases and J gave up 0 bases; unmatched junction bases: 10. CDR3 length: 17 residues. This CDR3 is CASSLEEGQDMNTEAFF. As DNA, the CDR3 is TGTGCCAGCAGCCTCGAAGAGGGACAGGATATGAACACTGAAGCTTTCTTT.

J is TRBJ2-2 and V is TRBV28; TRBD2 might be the D (6 bases). Germline CDR1 is MDHEN and CDR2 is SYDVKM. This CDR3 is 15 amino acids long. Trimming shortened V by 1 base and J by 6 bases, and 12 bases separated the two germline ends. Here the CDR3 DNA reads TGTGCCAGCAGTTTATTTCGGGGGACCGCCGGGGAGCTGTTTTTT. Protein product: CASSLFRGTAGELFF.

This clone was counted between two and nine times. The chain has TRBV7-9 and TRBJ2-1, with TRBD2 matching 15 bases. V lost 4 bases, J lost 13 bases, and 5 bases stayed unmatched. There are 14 residues in the CDR3. Germline CDR1 is SEHNR and CDR2 is FQNEAQ (reference sequence). The CDR3 spells CASSSGLAGGQQFF. The CDR3 nucleotides are TGTGCCAGCAGCTCTGGACTAGCGGGAGGGCAACAGTTCTTC.

The rearrangement joins TRBV28 to TRBJ1-3, with D possibly TRBD1 on 6 matching bases. Per germline, CDR1 MDHEN and CDR2 SYDVKM. V lost 4 bases and J lost 10, with 20 bases in between. This CDR3 spans 15 amino acids. The DNA for the CDR3 is TGTGCCAGCAGTTCCCCTTGGGGGCTCACGGGGACCATATATTTT. It specifies CASSSPWGLTGTIYF.

V and J are TRBV25-1 and TRBJ1-6; no firm D call. Germline V gives CDR1 MGHDK, CDR2 SYGVNS. Trimming removed 2 bases from V and 6 bases from J, with 14 bases in between. The CDR3 length is 16 residues. CDR3 in DNA: TGTGCCAGCAGTGAAGGAAGTGGCCAGTTTAATTCACCCCTCCACTTT. Its protein is CASSEGSGQFNSPLHF.

The chain links TRBV19 to TRBJ2-3; 9 nucleotides match TRBD2. Germline V gene data show CDR1 as LNHDA and CDR2 as SQIVND (reference sequence). V was clipped by 8 bases and J by 2 bases; unmatched bases: 20. The CDR3 runs 19 residues. The CDR3 sequence is CASAPGRSIVAGDTDTQYF. CDR3 sequence (DNA): TGTGCCAGTGCTCCAGGGAGGTCGATAGTAGCGGGGGACACAGATACGCAGTATTTT. The full variable domain, completed using reference TRBV19 and TRBJ2-3, is DGGITQSPKYLFRKEGQNVTLSCEQNLNHDAMYWYRQDPGQGLRLIYYSQIVNDFQKGDIAEGYSVSREKKESFPLTVTSAQKNPTAFYLCASAPGRSIVAGDTDTQYFGPGTRLTVL.

This chain joins TRBV15 and TRBJ2-5; 8 nucleotides align to TRBD1. The CDR3 spans 16 residues. Trimming cost V 0 bases and J 5 bases; bases outside gene matches: 8. Germline V gives CDR1 LNHNV, CDR2 YYDKDF (reference sequence). CDR3 nucleotide sequence: TGTGCCACCAGCAGAGATCCACAGGGGGTGGGGGAGACCCAGTACTTC. Protein product: CATSRDPQGVGETQYF.

This clone was counted between two and nine times. Different DNA sequences within this sample yield the same CDR3. CDR3 nucleotide sequence: TGTGCCAGCAGTTTATCGGGGCGAAGCTCCTACAATGAGCAGTTCTTC. Its protein is CASSLSGRSSYNEQFF. The rearrangement links TRBV27 to TRBJ2-1; a possible D gene is TRBD1 (5 bases). CDR3 length equals 16 residues. Germline V gives CDR1 MNHEY, CDR2 SMNVEV (reference sequence). The V end was cut by 0 bases, the J end by 0 bases, with 9 bases between.

V usage is TRBV2 and J usage is TRBJ1-5; 9 bases agree with TRBD1. This CDR3 has 16 amino acids. The junction had 8 bases not matched to a gene; V was cut back by 6 bases and J by 2 bases. Germline CDR1 is SNHLY and CDR2 is FYNNEI. In DNA, the CDR3 is TGTGCCAGCAGCGTACAGGGGGCATGGGGCAATCAGCCCCAGCATTTT. Its translation: CASSVQGAWGNQPQHF.

The genes are TRBV24-1 and TRBJ2-7; D not resolved. The CDR3 runs to 16 residues. The V gene's germline CDR1 is KGHDR and CDR2 SFDVKD. V lost 12 bases and J lost 3, with 26 bases in between. The CDR3 DNA reads TGTGCCCCCCACGAATTTCGTCGCCGGACCCACTACGAGCAGTACTTC. Residues: CAPHEFRRRTHYEQYF.

V and J are TRBV4-1 and TRBJ2-7; TRBD1 agrees at 8 bases. Germline V CDR1 and CDR2: MGHRA, YSYEKL. The CDR3 loop spans 14 amino acids. The V and J ends lost 1 base and 4 bases, in that order; junction bases with no gene match: 3. CDR3 amino acids: CASSQVQGVYEQYF. CDR3 coding DNA: TGCGCCAGCAGCCAAGTACAGGGGGTTTACGAGCAGTACTTC.

The chain couples TRBV24-1 to TRBJ1-1, with no clear D. Looked up from germline, CDR1 is KGHDR and CDR2 is SFDVKD. The CDR3 spans 13 residues. V was trimmed by 0 bases and J by 1 base, leaving 2 bases between them. The CDR3 region is CATSDLWNTEAFF. CDR3 coding DNA: TGTGCCACCAGTGATTTGTGGAACACTGAAGCTTTCTTT.

The chain links TRBV18 to TRBJ2-5, with D unresolved. CDR3 length: 13 residues. V dropped 2 bases and J dropped 1 base, with 5 bases sitting between them. Germline V gene sequence: CDR1 KGHSH, CDR2 LQKENI. The CDR3 is CASSPIRQETQYF. The CDR3 DNA reads TGTGCCAGCTCACCAATACGCCAAGAGACCCAGTACTTC. The full variable domain, with the rest looked up from reference TRBV18 and TRBJ2-5, is NAGVMQNPRHLVRRRGQEARLRCSPMKGHSHVYWYRQLPEEGLKFMVYLQKENIIDESGMPKERFSAEFPKEGPSILRIQQVVRGDSAAYFCASSPIRQETQYFGPGTRLLVL.

The V and J genes are TRBV14 and TRBJ2-3; perhaps TRBD2 as D (6 bases). Trimming left V 3 bases short and J 1 base short, with 8 bases between. There are 14 residues in the CDR3. Germline V CDR1 and CDR2: SGHDN, FVKESK. CDR3 in DNA: TGTGCCAGCAGCCACCGACTAGGCACAGATACGCAGTATTTT. Its protein product is CASSHRLGTDTQYF. Filled out from reference TRBV14 and TRBJ2-3, the complete variable domain reads EAGVTQFPSHSVIEKGQTVTLRCDPISGHDNLYWYRRVMGKEIKFLLHFVKESKQDESGMPNNRFLAERTGGTYSTLKVQPAELEDSGVYFCASSHRLGTDTQYFGPGTRLTVL.

The chain has TRBV29-1 and TRBJ1-1; the match to TRBD1 covers 8 bases. The CDR3 is 13 amino acids. In germline, CDR1 is SQVTM, CDR2 ANQGSEA. V shed 4 bases, J shed 2 bases, and the junction held 3 bases outside the gene matches. The CDR3 protein is CSVGQGTNTEAFF. CDR3 nucleotides: TGCAGCGTTGGACAGGGGACTAACACTGAAGCTTTCTTT.

This chain connects TRBV3-1 (or the pseudogene TRBV3-2) to TRBJ2-3; 9 nucleotides match TRBD2. Germline loops: CDR1 LGHDT, CDR2 YNNKEL (reference sequence). CDR3 length: 15 residues. V lost 1 base, J lost 7 bases, and 6 bases stayed unmatched. In DNA form, the CDR3 reads TGTGCCAGCAGCCAAGTCGGGCTAGCGGGGAATACGCAGTATTTT. Its translation is CASSQVGLAGNTQYF.

This rearrangement joins TRBV5-6 to TRBJ2-3, with TRBD2 as a possible D gene (8 bases). V was trimmed by 5 bases and J by 5 bases, leaving 18 bases between them. This CDR3 has 15 amino acids. Germline V CDR1 and CDR2: SGHDT, YYEEEE. CDR3 DNA: TGTGCCAGCAGTTCCACAGGGGCGGGAGGAGATACGCAGTATTTT. Its protein is CASSSTGAGGDTQYF. Supplemented by reference TRBV5-6 and TRBJ2-3, the full variable domain reads DAGVTQSPTHLIKTRGQQVTLRCSPKSGHDTVSWYQQALGQGPQFIFQYYEEEERQRGNFPDRFSGHQFPNYSSELNVNALLLGDSALYLCASSSTGAGGDTQYFGPGTRLTVL.

In this sample, this clone turned up once. V is TRBV5-1 and J is TRBJ2-1; D is unclear. CDR3 length equals 18 residues. V shed 0 bases and J shed 0 bases, with 16 bases lying between them. Germline V gene lookup returns CDR1 SGHRS and CDR2 YFSETQ. In DNA form, the CDR3 reads TGCGCCAGCAGCTTGGCCCGTCCCCTAACCGGCTCCTACAATGAGCAGTTCTTC. It yields the protein CASSLARPLTGSYNEQFF.